The clone carrying this T cell receptor (beta chain) came up many times. Full-length variable regions came from constant-region reverse primers plus semi-nested Nested Universal Primer A PCR. TCRdb reprocessed the 5' RACE reads with MiXCR, giving one entry per CDR3 protein. The data show about 60,000 distinct CDR3 sequences, roughly 30% seen once. The CDR3 has 15 amino acids. Purified naive CD4+ T cells were depleted of CD25+ Tregs. The source of this sequence is a female donor with breast cancer. Sequences were obtained from tumor-infiltrating naive CD4+ T cells sorted from the breast tumor. Subset specified: naive CD4+ T cells, CD4+CD45RA+CD25-. V gene TRBV21-1 combines with J gene TRBJ2-7; the D call of TRBD1 is as the table states it, not checked on the DNA. TRBV21-1 is given as a pseudogene. The CDR3 loop reads CASSSGSRVGHEQYF. In DNA, the CDR3 is TGTGCCAGCAGCTCCGGTTCCAGGGTCGGACACGAGCAGTACTTC.